This record covers a single T cell receptor (beta chain). No antigen is known for it. The sample is drawn from a study of cytomegalovirus exposure and HLA in healthy donors. The overall study: Among the 300 to 450 genotyped donors, approximately 82% were placed in the Caucasian-associated ancestry cluster.

Each donor was nominally healthy when sampled (though unrecorded immune exposures were likely). Amplification used 60 Vbeta primers and 13 Jbeta primers. Generated by immunoSEQ multiplex PCR, the TCRdb table keeps only in-frame clones and is missing some. The repertoire holds more than 95,000 clones, with roughly 15% as singletons. Overall study results and limits: Further analysis, carried out later, found HLA-associated TCR beta chains more clonally expanded than equally common other chains. Analyzed later, association rates of TCRs varied across HLA loci, with DRB1 most and HLA-C fewest.

The V and J ends lost 5 bases and 0 bases respectively, with 13 bases between them. Germline V gene sequence: CDR1 SGHTA, CDR2 FQGNSA. There are 15 residues in the CDR3. This sequence originates from a female donor in good health and CMV-seronegative. This chain joins TRBV7-2 and TRBJ1-1, with D possibly TRBD1 on 5 matching bases. The sample consisted of PBMCs. The CDR3 protein is CASSLNSGVNTEAFF. In DNA, the CDR3 is TGTGCCAGCAGCCTAAATTCGGGGGTGAACACTGAAGCTTTCTTT.